This T cell receptor beta chain was recovered during a study of blood T cell repertoires in COVID-19. Whole-study context: T cells, B-cell-depleted T cells, or PBMCs supplied cDNA or gDNA.

Original handling: Nucleated cell number was recorded as an estimate derived from reference gene primer amplification. The method was immunoSEQ multiplex PCR; TCRdb's version includes in-frame clones alone and lacks a portion of them. V and J calls and clone size come straight from that table; D and trimming were deduced from the DNA. The data contain under 350,000 clones, 86% of them singletons. The study recruited people aged roughly 18 to 100 years across around 24 US areas. Cohort allocation depended upon clinical history that participants reported. Germline V gene data show CDR1 as SGHRS and CDR2 as YFSETQ. The V segment lost 4 bases and the J segment 0 bases; nucleotides outside the gene matches: 5. This CDR3 has 16 amino acids.

The chain joins TRBV5-1 to TRBJ2-5, with 11 bases lining up with TRBD2. Sequenced sample: PBMCs or T cells enriched from blood (not recorded which). This receptor was identified in a woman aged 40 to 50 with acute COVID-19. The CDR3 loop reads CASSIGTSGHQETQYF. The CDR3 nucleotides are TGCGCCAGCAGCATAGGGACTAGCGGTCACCAAGAGACCCAGTACTTC.